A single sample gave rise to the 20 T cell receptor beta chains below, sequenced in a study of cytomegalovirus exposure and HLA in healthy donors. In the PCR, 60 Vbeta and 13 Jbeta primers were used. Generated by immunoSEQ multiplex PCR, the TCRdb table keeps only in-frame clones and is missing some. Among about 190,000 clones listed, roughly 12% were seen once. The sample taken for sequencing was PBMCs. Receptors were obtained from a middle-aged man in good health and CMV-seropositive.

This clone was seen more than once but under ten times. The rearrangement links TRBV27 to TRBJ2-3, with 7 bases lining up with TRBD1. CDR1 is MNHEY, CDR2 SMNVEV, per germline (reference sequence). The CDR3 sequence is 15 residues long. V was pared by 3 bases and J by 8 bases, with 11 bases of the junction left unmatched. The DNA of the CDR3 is TGTGCCAGCAGTTTGCGTACAGGGGTGGGTGGTACGCAGTATTTT. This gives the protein CASSLRTGVGGTQYF.

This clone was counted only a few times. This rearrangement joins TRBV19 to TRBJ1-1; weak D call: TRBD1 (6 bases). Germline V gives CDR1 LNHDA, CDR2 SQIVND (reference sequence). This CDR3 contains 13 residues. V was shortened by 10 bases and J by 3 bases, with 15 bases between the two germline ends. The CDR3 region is CATAKGVHTEAFF. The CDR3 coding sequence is TGTGCCACCGCTAAGGGGGTTCACACTGAAGCTTTCTTT.

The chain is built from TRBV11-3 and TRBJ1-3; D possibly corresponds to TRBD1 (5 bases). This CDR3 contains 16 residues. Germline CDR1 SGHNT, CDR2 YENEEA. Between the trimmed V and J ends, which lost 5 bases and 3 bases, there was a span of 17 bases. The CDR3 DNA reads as TGTGCCAGCAGCACATGGATCTCAGGGCTTGGAAACACCATATATTTT. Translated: CASSTWISGLGNTIYF. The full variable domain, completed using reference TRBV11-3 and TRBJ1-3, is EAGVVQSPRYKIIEKKQPVAFWCNPISGHNTLYWYLQNLGQGPELLIRYENEEAVDDSQLPKDRFSAERLKGVDSTLKIQPAELGDSAVYLCASSTWISGLGNTIYFGEGSWLTVV.

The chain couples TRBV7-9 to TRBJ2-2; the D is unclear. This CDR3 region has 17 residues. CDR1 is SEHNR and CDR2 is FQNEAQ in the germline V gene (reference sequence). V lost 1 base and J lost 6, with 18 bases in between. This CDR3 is CASSLEGLPARPGELFF. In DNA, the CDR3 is TGTGCCAGCAGCTTAGAAGGTCTTCCAGCGAGACCCGGGGAGCTGTTTTTT.

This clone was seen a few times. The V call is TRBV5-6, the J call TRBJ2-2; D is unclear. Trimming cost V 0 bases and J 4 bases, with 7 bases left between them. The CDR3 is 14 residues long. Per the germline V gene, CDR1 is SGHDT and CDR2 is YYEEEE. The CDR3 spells CASSLVLITGELFF. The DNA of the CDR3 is TGTGCCAGCAGCTTGGTACTGATCACCGGGGAGCTGTTTTTT. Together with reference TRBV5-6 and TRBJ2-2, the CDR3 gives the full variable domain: DAGVTQSPTHLIKTRGQQVTLRCSPKSGHDTVSWYQQALGQGPQFIFQYYEEEERQRGNFPDRFSGHQFPNYSSELNVNALLLGDSALYLCASSLVLITGELFFGEGSRLTVL.

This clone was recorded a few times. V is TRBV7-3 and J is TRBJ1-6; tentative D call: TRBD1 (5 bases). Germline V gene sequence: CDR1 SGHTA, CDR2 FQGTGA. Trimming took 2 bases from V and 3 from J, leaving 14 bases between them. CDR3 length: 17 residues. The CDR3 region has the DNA TGTGCCAGCAGCTTAGGCCCTCAGGGCCGCTATAATTCACCCCTCCACTTT. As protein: CASSLGPQGRYNSPLHF.

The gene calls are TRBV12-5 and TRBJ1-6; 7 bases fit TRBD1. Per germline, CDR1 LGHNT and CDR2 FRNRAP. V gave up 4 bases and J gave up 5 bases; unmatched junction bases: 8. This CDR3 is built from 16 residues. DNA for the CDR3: TGTGCTAGTGGTTCCGGACAGGATCGGAATAATTCACCCCTCCACTTT. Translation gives CASGSGQDRNNSPLHF.

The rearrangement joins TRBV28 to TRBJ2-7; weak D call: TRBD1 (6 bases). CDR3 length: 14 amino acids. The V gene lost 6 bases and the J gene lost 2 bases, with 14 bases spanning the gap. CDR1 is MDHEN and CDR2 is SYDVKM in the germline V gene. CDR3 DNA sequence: TGTGCCAGCAGCCGGGGCGGACAGCCCTACGAGCAGTACGTC. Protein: CASSRGGQPYEQYV.

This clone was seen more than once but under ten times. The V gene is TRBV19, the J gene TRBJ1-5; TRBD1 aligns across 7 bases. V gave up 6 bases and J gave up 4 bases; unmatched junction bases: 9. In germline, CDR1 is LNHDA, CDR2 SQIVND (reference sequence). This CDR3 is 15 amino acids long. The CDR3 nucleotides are TGTGCCAGTAGAGGCCGGGGACAGAGAAATCAGCCCCAGCATTTT. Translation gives CASRGRGQRNQPQHF.

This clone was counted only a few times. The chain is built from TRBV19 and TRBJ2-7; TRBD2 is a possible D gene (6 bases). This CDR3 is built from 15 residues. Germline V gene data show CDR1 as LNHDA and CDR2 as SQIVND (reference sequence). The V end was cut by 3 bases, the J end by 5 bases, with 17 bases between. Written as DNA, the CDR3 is TGTGCCAGTAGTATGCTCCGGGGGATACGGGACGAGCAGTACTTC. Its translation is CASSMLRGIRDEQYF.

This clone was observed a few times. The CDR3 region is CASSLSGGVSYNEQFF. The CDR3, as DNA: TGTGCCAGCAGCCTTAGCGGGGGGGTATCCTACAATGAGCAGTTCTTC. The chain is built from TRBV13 and TRBJ2-1, with TRBD2 matching over 11 bases. J gave up 1 base and V 5 bases, and 4 bases lay outside the gene matches. From germline, CDR1 is PRHDT and CDR2 FYEKMQ (reference sequence). The CDR3 totals 16 residues.

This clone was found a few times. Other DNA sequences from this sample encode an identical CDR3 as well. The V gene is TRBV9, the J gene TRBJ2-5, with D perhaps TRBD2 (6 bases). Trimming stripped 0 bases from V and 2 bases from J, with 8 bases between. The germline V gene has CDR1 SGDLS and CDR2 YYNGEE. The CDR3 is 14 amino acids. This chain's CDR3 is CASSVGGLQETQYF. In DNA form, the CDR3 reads TGTGCCAGCAGCGTAGGGGGACTTCAAGAGACCCAGTACTTC.

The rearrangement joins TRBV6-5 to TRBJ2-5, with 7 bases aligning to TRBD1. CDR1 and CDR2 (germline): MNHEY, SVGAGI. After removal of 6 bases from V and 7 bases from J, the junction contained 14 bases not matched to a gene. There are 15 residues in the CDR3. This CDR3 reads CASRLGDSQWGTQYF. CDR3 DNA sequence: TGTGCCAGCAGGCTAGGGGACAGCCAATGGGGGACCCAGTACTTC.

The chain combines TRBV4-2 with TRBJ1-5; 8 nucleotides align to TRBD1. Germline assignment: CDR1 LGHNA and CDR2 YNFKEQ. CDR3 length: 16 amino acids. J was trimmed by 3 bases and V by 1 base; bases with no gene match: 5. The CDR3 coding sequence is TGTGCCAGCAGCCAAGTTGGACAGGGCTACAATCAGCCCCAGCATTTT. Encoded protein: CASSQVGQGYNQPQHF.

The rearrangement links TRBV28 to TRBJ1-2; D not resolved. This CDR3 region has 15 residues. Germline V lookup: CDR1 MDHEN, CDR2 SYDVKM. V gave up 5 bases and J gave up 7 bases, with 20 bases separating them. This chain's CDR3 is CASSREVLRNRGYTF. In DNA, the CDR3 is TGTGCCAGCAGTCGCGAGGTTTTGAGAAATCGTGGCTACACCTTC.

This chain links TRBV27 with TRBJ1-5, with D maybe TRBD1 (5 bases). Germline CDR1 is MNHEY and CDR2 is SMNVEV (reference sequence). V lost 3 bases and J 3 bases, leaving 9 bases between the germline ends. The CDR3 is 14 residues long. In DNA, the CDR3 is TGTGCCAGCAGTTTGAAAGGGGTCAATCAGCCCCAGCATTTT. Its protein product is CASSLKGVNQPQHF.

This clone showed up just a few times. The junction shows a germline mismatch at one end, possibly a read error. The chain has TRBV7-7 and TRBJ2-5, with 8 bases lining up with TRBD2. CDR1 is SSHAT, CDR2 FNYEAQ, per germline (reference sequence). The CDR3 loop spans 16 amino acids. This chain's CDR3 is CASSWGPSGGQETQYF. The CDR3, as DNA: TGTGCTAGCAGCTGGGGGCCCAGCGGGGGACAAGAGACCCAGTACTTC.

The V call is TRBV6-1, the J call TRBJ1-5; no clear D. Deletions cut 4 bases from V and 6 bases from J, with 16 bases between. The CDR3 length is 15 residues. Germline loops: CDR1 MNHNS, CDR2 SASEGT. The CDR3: CASSGGQVGSQPQHF. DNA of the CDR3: TGTGCCAGCAGTGGTGGGCAGGTGGGGAGTCAGCCCCAGCATTTT.

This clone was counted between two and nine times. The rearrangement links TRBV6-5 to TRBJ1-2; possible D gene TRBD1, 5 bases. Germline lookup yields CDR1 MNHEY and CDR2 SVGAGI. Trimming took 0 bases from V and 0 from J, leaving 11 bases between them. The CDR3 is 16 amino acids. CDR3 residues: CASSYSGRRSNYGYTF. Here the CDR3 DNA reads TGTGCCAGCAGTTACTCGGGGCGGCGATCTAACTATGGCTACACCTTC.

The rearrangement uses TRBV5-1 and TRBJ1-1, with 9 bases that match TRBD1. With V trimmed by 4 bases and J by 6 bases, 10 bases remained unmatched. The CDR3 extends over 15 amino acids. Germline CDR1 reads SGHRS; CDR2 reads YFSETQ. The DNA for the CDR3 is TGCGCCAGCAGCGCAGGGACAGGGAAGTGGTCTGAAGCTTTCTTT. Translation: CASSAGTGKWSEAFF.